This T cell receptor (beta chain) was sequenced during a study of OX40 agonist ivuxolimab in advanced cancers. Regarding the research as a whole: Ivuxolimab was an agonistic, fully human IgG2 monoclonal antibody directed against OX40 (CD134), a costimulatory receptor. Intravenous ivuxolimab was administered to patients every 2 weeks at six dose levels: 0.01, 0.1, 0.3, 1.5, 3 and 10 mg/kg. Of the approximately 53 patients in dose escalation, 19 had hepatocellular carcinoma, some 15 had melanoma, 9 had renal cell carcinoma and 9 had head and neck cancer. The dose-escalation cohort was almost 85% male with a mean age of about 60 years, ranging from about 20 to 85. Patients were allowed to have had prior anti-PD-1, anti-PD-L1 or anti-CTLA-4 therapy, and approximately 37% of the dose-escalation patients had been treated with checkpoint inhibitors. Partial responses occurred in three dose-escalation patients: two with cutaneous melanoma and one with hepatocellular carcinoma. The purpose of peripheral TCRbeta sequencing was to test whether ivuxolimab changed TCR sequence diversity and led to clonal T-cell expansion. The paper describes the monotherapy dose-escalation part (N ≈ 52 patients) of the phase I trial of ivuxolimab.

Here is what the overall study found, with its caveats: Low levels of normalized T-cell clonal expansion were also seen in some patients who did not respond. After ivuxolimab, CD8+ T cells had more expanded clones than CD4+ T cells on average. Clonal expansion of both CD4+ and CD8+ blood T cells was observed from baseline to week 6 at doses 0.1 to 3.0 mg/kg. In partial responders in the 0.1-3.0 mg/kg groups, normalized peripheral clonal expansion was found to be among the lowest, especially among CD8+ T cells. Antigen specificity was not determined for the clonally expanded peripheral T cells.

The trial excluded patients who had a history of autoimmune disease or who were on systemic immunosuppression. Peripheral blood for TCR sequencing was collected from all dose cohorts at baseline, on cycle 4 day 1, and on cycle 7 day 1. Samples were obtained from an open-label, multicenter, first-in-human phase I dose-escalation trial of ivuxolimab. Adults with locally advanced or metastatic melanoma, renal cell, hepatocellular, or head and neck squamous cell carcinoma were enrolled in the trial. Before TCR sequencing, CD4+ T cells and CD8+ T cells from peripheral blood were sorted into separate populations. With regard to this clone: No antigen is known for it. No quality values exist for individual bases; no much larger clone is one base distant.

To sequence the TCRbeta CDR3 region, genomic DNA was isolated from the sorted cells. TCRbeta CDR3 regions were sequenced using the immunoSEQ Assay. TCRdb took over this immuneACCESS table, retaining in-frame rearrangements with V and J assigned. Such tables are incomplete; in checked studies, under half of the missing clones stem from an unresolved V gene, and the remainder is unexplained. The sample has around 37,000 clones on record, around 89% of them singletons. Of the sample, around 13% falls within the top ten clones. The germline V gene gives CDR1 as SGDLS and CDR2 as YYNGEE. Relative to germline, V is 3 bases shorter and J is 8 bases shorter, with 15 bases between their ends. The CDR3 runs 14 amino acids, cysteine and phenylalanine included. The retained sequence is limited to the CDR3, 42 bases, with the frame set at the first base.

Sequences were derived from CD4+ or CD8+ T cells sorted from blood, sampled in a trial of the OX40 agonist ivuxolimab. This clonotype was sampled from an adult with an advanced solid tumor such as melanoma, head and neck, liver or kidney cancer. In this chain, TRBV9 is recombined with TRBJ2-1; the D gene is possibly TRBD2, with 5 bases matching. CDR3 protein: CASSATPLAYEQFF. The DNA sequence follows: TGTGCCAGCAGCGCGACCCCCCTAGCATATGAGCAGTTCTTC.